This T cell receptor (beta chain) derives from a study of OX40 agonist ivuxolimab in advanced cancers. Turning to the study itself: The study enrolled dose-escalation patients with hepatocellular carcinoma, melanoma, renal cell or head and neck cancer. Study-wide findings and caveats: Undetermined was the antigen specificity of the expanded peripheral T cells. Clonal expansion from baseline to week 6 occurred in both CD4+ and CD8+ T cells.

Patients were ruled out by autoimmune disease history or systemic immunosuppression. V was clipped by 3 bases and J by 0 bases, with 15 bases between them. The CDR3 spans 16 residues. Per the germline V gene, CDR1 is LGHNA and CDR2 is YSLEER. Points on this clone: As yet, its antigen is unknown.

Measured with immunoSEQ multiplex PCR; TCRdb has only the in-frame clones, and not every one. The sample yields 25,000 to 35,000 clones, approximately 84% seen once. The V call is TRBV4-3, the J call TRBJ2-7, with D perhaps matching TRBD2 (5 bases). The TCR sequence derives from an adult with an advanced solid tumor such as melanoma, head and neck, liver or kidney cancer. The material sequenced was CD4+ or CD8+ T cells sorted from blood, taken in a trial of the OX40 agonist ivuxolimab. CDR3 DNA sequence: TGCGCCAGCAGCCATCCAAGCGGCCTAAGCTCCTACGAGCAGTACTTC. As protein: CASSHPSGLSSYEQYF.